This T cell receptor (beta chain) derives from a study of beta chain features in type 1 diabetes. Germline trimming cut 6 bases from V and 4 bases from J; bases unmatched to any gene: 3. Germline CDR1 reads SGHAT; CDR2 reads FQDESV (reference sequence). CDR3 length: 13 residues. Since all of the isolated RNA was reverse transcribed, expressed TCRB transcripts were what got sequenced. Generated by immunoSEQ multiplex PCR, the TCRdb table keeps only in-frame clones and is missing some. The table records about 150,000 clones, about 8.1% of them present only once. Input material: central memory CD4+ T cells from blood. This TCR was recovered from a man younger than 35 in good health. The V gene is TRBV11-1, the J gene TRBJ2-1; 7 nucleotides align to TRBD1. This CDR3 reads CASRQGQYNEQFF. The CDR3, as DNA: TGTGCCAGCAGACAGGGACAGTACAATGAGCAGTTCTTC.